A single sample gave rise to the 18 T cell receptor beta chains below, sequenced in a study of blood T cell repertoires in COVID-19. Sequencing was performed with immunoSEQ multiplex PCR; in TCRdb, only in-frame clones are kept and a portion is missing. The sample has 200,000 to 300,000 clones, about four fifths seen once; the top ten hold around 7.5%. The specimen sequenced was peripheral blood. The receptors derive from a woman aged 80 or older with COVID-19, enrolled during active disease.

In this sample, this clone turned up many times. This chain links TRBV6-2 or TRBV6-3 with TRBJ2-7; 9 bases map to TRBD2. The germline CDR1 and CDR2 sequences are MNHEY and SVGEGT. V shed 2 bases, J shed 3 bases, and the junction held 11 bases outside the gene matches. The CDR3 contains 17 residues. CDR3 DNA sequence: TGTGCCAGCAGTTACGATGCGACTAGCGGAAATCTCTACGAGCAGTACTTC. Translated, it gives CASSYDATSGNLYEQYF.

The J gene is TRBJ1-1, the V gene TRBV28; 7 bases map to TRBD1. J gave up 6 bases and V 6 bases, and 10 bases lay outside the gene matches. Per the germline V gene, CDR1 is MDHEN and CDR2 is SYDVKM. The CDR3 has 14 amino acids. In DNA, the CDR3 is TGTGCCAGCAGAGCCTCGTACAGGGGAGCTGAAGCTTTCTTT. As protein: CASRASYRGAEAFF.

V gene TRBV24-1 combines with J gene TRBJ1-5, with D unclear. Between the trimmed V and J ends, which lost 5 bases and 7 bases, there was a span of 11 bases. The CDR3 covers 13 residues. Germline-derived CDR1 and CDR2 are KGHDR and SFDVKD. The CDR3 sequence: CATSAEGPQPQHF. The CDR3 bases are TGTGCCACCAGTGCGGAGGGTCCGCAGCCCCAGCATTTT.

The rearrangement joins TRBV11-2 to TRBJ2-5; TRBD2 matches at 11 bases. CDR3 length: 15 residues. From germline, CDR1 is SGHAT and CDR2 FQNNGV. Losses at the gene ends were 5 bases for V and 4 bases for J; bases not matched to a gene: 6. The CDR3 bases are TGTGCCAGCAGCCTTACTAGCGGGAGCCGAGAGACCCAGTACTTC. Translated: CASSLTSGSRETQYF.

J is TRBJ2-7 and V is TRBV13, with 8 bases aligning to TRBD2. Trimming took 0 bases from V and 3 from J; bases not matched to a gene: 1. CDR1 and CDR2 from the germline V gene are PRHDT and FYEKMQ (reference sequence). This CDR3 region has 14 residues. Here the CDR3 reads CASSLGGRGYEQYF. The CDR3, as DNA: TGTGCCAGCAGCTTAGGCGGGAGGGGCTACGAGCAGTACTTC.

The CDR3 protein is CASRGLVSTEAFF. The CDR3 region has the DNA TGTGCCAGCAGAGGACTCGTGAGCACTGAAGCTTTCTTT. This rearrangement joins TRBV6-5 to TRBJ1-1, with D unclear. V was cut by 6 bases and J by 4 bases, with 12 bases left in between. The CDR3 has 13 residues. Per the germline V gene, CDR1 is MNHEY and CDR2 is SVGAGI.

The table lists this clone with a count of one. V gene TRBV7-9 combines with J gene TRBJ2-1; D may be TRBD2 (6 bases). There are 12 residues in the CDR3. V lost 5 bases, J lost 10 bases, and 12 bases lay in between. CDR1 SEHNR and CDR2 FQNEAQ come from the germline V gene (reference sequence). The CDR3 sequence is CASSQLAPEQFF. CDR3 bases: TGTGCCAGCAGCCAACTAGCCCCGGAGCAGTTCTTC.

CDR3 coding DNA: TGTGCCAGCAGCCGTCGACAGGAGAGAGGCTACACCTTC. Protein sequence: CASSRRQERGYTF. This sequence joins TRBV12-3 or TRBV12-4 and TRBJ1-2; maybe TRBD1 (6 bases). The CDR3 has 13 residues. Trimming left V 6 bases short and J 8 bases short, with 16 bases between.

The V call is TRBV27, the J call TRBJ1-5; TRBD1 might be the D (6 bases). Germline V gene sequence: CDR1 MNHEY, CDR2 SMNVEV (reference sequence). Between the trimmed V and J ends, which lost 5 bases and 6 bases, there was a span of 14 bases. The CDR3 sequence is 14 residues long. CDR3 sequence reads: CASSHPGAGQPQHF. The CDR3 nucleotides read TGTGCCAGCAGTCACCCAGGGGCCGGTCAGCCCCAGCATTTT.

This clone was seen only once. The chain links TRBV6-4 to TRBJ2-2; 8 bases match TRBD1. CDR3 length: 14 residues. Trimming cost V 5 bases and J 4 bases; bases outside gene matches: 3. Germline values: CDR1 MRHNA, CDR2 SNTAGT. CDR3 DNA sequence: TGTGCCAGCAGTCCGACAGGGGTCACCGGGGAGCTGTTTTTT. Protein sequence: CASSPTGVTGELFF.

The table lists this clone with a few counts. The germline gene is not matched at one end of the junction; a read error may be the cause. The chain joins TRBV3-1 (or the pseudogene TRBV3-2) to TRBJ1-2; 9 nucleotides align to TRBD1. This CDR3 contains 13 residues. CDR1 and CDR2 (germline): LGHDT, YNNKEL (reference sequence). DNA of the CDR3: TGTGCCAGCAGCCAAGTAGGGACAGGGAGGCCCCTCTTC. Protein product: CASSQVGTGRPLF.

The J gene is TRBJ1-1, the V gene TRBV10-1, with D perhaps matching TRBD1 (6 bases). V was pared by 11 bases and J by 0 bases, with 19 bases between. The length of the CDR3 is 15 residues. The germline CDR1 and CDR2 sequences are WNHNN and SYGVQD (reference sequence). The CDR3 reads CAATPPRGLNTEAFF. DNA of the CDR3: TGCGCCGCGACCCCCCCCAGGGGCCTGAACACTGAAGCTTTCTTT.

This sequence joins TRBV11-2 and TRBJ2-7; a weak D match, TRBD2 (6 bases). V was trimmed by 5 bases and J by 3 bases, leaving 14 bases between them. The CDR3 spans 14 residues. In germline, CDR1 is SGHAT, CDR2 FQNNGV. Written as DNA, the CDR3 is TGTGCCAGCAGCACGGACACGGGGGTCTACGAGCAGTACTTC. This translates into CASSTDTGVYEQYF.

The chain combines TRBV3-1 (or the pseudogene TRBV3-2) with TRBJ1-3; D may be TRBD1 (6 bases). CDR1 is LGHDT, CDR2 YNNKEL, per germline (reference sequence). This CDR3 has 14 amino acids. Deletions cut 4 bases from V and 8 bases from J, with 15 bases between. The CDR3 region has the DNA TGTGCCAGCAGCCGCTCAGGGGCGGGGGACACCATATATTTT. It specifies CASSRSGAGDTIYF.

The count of this clone is one. V usage is TRBV18 and J usage is TRBJ2-5; D is perhaps TRBD1 (6 bases). The CDR3 has 14 amino acids. The V end was cut by 3 bases, the J end by 2 bases, with 10 bases between. Germline V lookup: CDR1 KGHSH, CDR2 LQKENI. Here the CDR3 reads CASSPYRDQETQYF. In DNA, the CDR3 is TGTGCCAGCTCACCGTACAGGGATCAAGAGACCCAGTACTTC.

The V gene is TRBV6-5, the J gene TRBJ2-3; tentatively, D is TRBD1 (5 bases). Trimming cost V 5 bases and J 5 bases, with 5 bases left between them. The V gene's germline CDR1 is MNHEY and CDR2 SVGAGI. This CDR3 has 11 residues. The CDR3, as DNA: TGTGCCAGCAGTCAGGGAGATACGCAGTATTTT. Residues: CASSQGDTQYF.

V usage is TRBV30 and J usage is TRBJ1-4; 8 positions agree with TRBD1. V was clipped by 1 base and J by 10 bases; unmatched bases: 14. Germline CDR1 GTSNPN, CDR2 SVGIG (reference sequence). This CDR3 spans 16 amino acids. CDR3 in amino acids: CAWSGGTGYALGKLFF. The CDR3 DNA is TGTGCCTGGAGTGGAGGGACAGGATATGCATTAGGAAAACTGTTTTTT.

The V call is TRBV18, the J call TRBJ1-4; D is unresolved. The germline V gene has CDR1 KGHSH and CDR2 LQKENI. This CDR3 has 13 residues. Trimming stripped 6 bases from V and 4 bases from J, with 9 bases between. CDR3 region: CASSAGINEKLFF. CDR3 sequence (DNA): TGTGCCAGCTCGGCGGGGATTAATGAAAAACTGTTTTTT.